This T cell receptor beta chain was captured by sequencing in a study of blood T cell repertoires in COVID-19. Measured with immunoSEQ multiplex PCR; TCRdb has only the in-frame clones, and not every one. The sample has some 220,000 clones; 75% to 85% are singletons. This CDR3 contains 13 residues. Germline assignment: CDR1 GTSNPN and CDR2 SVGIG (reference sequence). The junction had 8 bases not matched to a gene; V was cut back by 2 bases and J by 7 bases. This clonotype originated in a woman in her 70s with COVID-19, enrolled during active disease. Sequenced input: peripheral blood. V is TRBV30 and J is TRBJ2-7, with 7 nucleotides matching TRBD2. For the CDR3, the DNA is TGTGCCTGGAGTCCTGCGGGAGTGGGGGAGCAGTACTTC. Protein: CAWSPAGVGEQYF.